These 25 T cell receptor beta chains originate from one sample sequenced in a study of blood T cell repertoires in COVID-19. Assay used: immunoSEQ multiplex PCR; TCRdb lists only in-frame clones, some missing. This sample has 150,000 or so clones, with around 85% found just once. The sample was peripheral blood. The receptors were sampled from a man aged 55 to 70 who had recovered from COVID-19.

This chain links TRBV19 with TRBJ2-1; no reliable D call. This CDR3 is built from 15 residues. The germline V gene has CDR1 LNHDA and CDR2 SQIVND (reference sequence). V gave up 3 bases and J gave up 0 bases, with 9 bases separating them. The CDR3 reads CASSIGFSSYNEQFF. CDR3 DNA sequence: TGTGCCAGTAGTATTGGCTTCAGCTCCTACAATGAGCAGTTCTTC.

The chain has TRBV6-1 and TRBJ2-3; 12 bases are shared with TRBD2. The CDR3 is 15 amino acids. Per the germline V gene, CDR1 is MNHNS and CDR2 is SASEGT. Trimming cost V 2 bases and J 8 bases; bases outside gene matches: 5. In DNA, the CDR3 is TGTGCCAGCAGTGAACTAGCGGGGGGGCAAGGTACGCAGTATTTT. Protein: CASSELAGGQGTQYF.

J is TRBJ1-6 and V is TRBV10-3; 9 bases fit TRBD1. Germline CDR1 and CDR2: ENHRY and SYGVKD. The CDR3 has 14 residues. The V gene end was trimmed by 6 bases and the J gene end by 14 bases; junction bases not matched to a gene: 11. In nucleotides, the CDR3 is TGTGCCATCAGATACACAGGGGGCTCGGGGACCCTCCACTTT. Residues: CAIRYTGGSGTLHF.

The DNA of the CDR3 is TGTGCCAGTAATCGAGGACTGGAGAACACTGAAGCTTTCTTT. It specifies CASNRGLENTEAFF. The chain recombines TRBV19 with TRBJ1-1; unclear D gene. V lost 7 bases and J 1 base, leaving 13 bases between the germline ends. The CDR3 has 14 residues. Germline CDR1 is LNHDA and CDR2 is SQIVND (reference sequence). Together with reference TRBV19 and TRBJ1-1, the CDR3 gives the full variable domain: DGGITQSPKYLFRKEGQNVTLSCEQNLNHDAMYWYRQDPGQGLRLIYYSQIVNDFQKGDIAEGYSVSREKKESFPLTVTSAQKNPTAFYLCASNRGLENTEAFFGQGTRLTVV.

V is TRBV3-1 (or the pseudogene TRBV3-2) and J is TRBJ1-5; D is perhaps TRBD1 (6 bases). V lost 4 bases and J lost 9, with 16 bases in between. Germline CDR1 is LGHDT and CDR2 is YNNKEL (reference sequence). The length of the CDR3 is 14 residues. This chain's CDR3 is CASSPIQGTPPQHF. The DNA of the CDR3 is TGTGCCAGCAGCCCCATACAGGGAACACCGCCCCAGCATTTT.

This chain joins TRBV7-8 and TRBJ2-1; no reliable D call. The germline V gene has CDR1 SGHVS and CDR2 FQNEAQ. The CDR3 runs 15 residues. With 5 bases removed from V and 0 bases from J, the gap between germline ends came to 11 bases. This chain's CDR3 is CASSPGPSSYNEQFF. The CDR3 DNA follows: TGTGCCAGCAGCCCAGGTCCGAGCTCCTACAATGAGCAGTTCTTC.

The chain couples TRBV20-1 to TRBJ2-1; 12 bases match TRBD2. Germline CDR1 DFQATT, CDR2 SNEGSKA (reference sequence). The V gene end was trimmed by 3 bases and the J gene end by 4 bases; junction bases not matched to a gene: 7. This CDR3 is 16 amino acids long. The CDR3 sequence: CSASWSSGGGYNEQFF. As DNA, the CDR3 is TGCAGTGCTAGTTGGTCTAGCGGGGGGGGATACAATGAGCAGTTCTTC.

CDR3 DNA: TGTGCCAGCAAGCGGGGGGGCCTCTCCTACGAGCAGTACTTC. As protein: CASKRGGLSYEQYF. V gene TRBV7-2 combines with J gene TRBJ2-7, with 10 bases aligning to TRBD2. The CDR3 spans 14 residues. CDR1 is SGHTA, CDR2 FQGNSA, per germline. The ends lost 7 bases at V and 0 bases at J; junction bases unmatched: 3.

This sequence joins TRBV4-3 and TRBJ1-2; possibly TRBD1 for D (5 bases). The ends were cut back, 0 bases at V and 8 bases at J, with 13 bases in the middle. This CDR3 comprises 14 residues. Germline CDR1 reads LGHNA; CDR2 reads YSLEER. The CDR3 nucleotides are TGCGCCAGCAGCCAAGATAGGGGATCGGGCGGCTACACCTTC. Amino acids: CASSQDRGSGGYTF.

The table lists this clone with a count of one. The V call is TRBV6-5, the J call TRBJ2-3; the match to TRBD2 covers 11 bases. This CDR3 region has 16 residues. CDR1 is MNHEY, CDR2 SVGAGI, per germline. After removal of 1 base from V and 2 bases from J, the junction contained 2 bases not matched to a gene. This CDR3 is CASSYLTSGDTDTQYF. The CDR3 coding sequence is TGTGCCAGCAGTTACTTGACTAGCGGGGACACAGATACGCAGTATTTT.

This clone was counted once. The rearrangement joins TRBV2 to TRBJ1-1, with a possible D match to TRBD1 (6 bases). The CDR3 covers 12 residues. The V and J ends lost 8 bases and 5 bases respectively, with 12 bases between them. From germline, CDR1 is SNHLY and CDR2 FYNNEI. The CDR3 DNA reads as TGTGCCAGCGGGGGGGCAGGGACTGAAGCTTTCTTT. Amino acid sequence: CASGGAGTEAFF.

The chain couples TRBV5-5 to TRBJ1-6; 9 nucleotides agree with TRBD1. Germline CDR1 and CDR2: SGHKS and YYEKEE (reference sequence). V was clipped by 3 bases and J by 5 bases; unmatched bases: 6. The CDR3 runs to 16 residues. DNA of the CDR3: TGTGCCAGCAGCTGGACAGGGGATCATGATAATTCACCCCTCCACTTT. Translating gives CASSWTGDHDNSPLHF.

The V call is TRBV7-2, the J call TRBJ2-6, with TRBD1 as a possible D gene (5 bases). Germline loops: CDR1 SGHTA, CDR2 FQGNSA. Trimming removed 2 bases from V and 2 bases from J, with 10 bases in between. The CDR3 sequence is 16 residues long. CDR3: CASSLSRVTGANVLTF. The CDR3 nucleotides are TGTGCCAGCAGCTTATCCAGGGTAACTGGGGCCAACGTCCTGACTTTC.

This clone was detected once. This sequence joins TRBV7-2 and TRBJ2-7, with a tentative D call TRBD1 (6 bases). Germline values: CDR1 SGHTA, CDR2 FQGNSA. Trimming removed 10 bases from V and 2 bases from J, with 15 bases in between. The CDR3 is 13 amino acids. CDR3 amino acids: CAIGSRDTYEQYF. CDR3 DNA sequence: TGTGCCATCGGAAGCCGGGACACCTACGAGCAGTACTTC.

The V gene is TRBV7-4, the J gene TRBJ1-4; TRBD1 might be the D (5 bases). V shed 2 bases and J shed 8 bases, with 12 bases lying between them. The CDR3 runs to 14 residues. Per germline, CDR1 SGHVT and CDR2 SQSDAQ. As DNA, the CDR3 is TGTGCCAGCAGCTTAACCGGGCCAGGGGAAAAACTGTTTTTT. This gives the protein CASSLTGPGEKLFF.

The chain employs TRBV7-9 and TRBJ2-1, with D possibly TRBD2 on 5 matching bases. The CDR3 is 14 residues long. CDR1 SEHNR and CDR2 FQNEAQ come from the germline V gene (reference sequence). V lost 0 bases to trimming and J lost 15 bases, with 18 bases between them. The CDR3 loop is CASSLASGSGSMFF. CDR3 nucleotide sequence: TGTGCCAGCAGCTTAGCATCGGGGAGCGGTAGTATGTTCTTC.

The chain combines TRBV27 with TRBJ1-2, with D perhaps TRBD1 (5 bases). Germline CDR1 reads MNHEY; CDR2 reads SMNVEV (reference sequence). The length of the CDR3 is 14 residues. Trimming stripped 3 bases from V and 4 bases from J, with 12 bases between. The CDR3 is CASSFGAGFYGYTF. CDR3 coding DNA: TGTGCCAGCAGTTTTGGGGCGGGATTCTATGGCTACACCTTC.

CDR3 DNA sequence: TGTGCCACCAGCATCCGGACAGCTAGCACAGATACGCAGTATTTT. As protein: CATSIRTASTDTQYF. The rearrangement joins TRBV15 to TRBJ2-3; possible D gene TRBD1, 6 bases. Between the trimmed V and J ends, which lost 4 bases and 0 bases, there was a span of 11 bases. The CDR3 consists of 15 residues. Per germline, CDR1 LNHNV and CDR2 YYDKDF (reference sequence).

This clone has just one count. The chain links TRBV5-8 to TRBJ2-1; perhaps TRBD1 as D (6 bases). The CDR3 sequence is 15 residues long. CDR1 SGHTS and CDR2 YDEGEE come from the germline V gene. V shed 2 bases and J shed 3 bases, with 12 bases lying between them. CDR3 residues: CASSLGQIRYNEQFF. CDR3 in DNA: TGTGCCAGCAGCTTAGGACAGATTCGCTACAATGAGCAGTTCTTC.

The CDR3 region is CASGLGDTGYNSPLHF. DNA for the CDR3: TGTGCTAGTGGTTTGGGAGACACGGGATATAATTCACCCCTCCACTTT. This chain joins TRBV12-5 and TRBJ1-6; no definite D call. Trimming took off 1 base at V and 4 bases at J, with 11 bases between the two ends. Germline V gene data show CDR1 as LGHNT and CDR2 as FRNRAP. The CDR3 loop spans 16 amino acids.

The CDR3 nucleotides read TGTGCCAGCAGTCCCTGGACAGGGGTCACCTTC. As protein: CASSPWTGVTF. The gene calls are TRBV12-3 or TRBV12-4 and TRBJ1-2, with 9 bases identical to TRBD1. This CDR3 spans 11 amino acids. The trim removed 5 bases at V and 13 bases at J, leaving 5 bases unmatched.

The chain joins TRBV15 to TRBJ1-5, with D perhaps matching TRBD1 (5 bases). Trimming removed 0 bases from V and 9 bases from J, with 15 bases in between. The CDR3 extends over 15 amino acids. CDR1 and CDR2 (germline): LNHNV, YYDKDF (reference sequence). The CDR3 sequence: CATSREGQVVGPQHF. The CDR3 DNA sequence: TGTGCCACCAGCAGAGAGGGGCAGGTGGTGGGGCCCCAGCATTTT.

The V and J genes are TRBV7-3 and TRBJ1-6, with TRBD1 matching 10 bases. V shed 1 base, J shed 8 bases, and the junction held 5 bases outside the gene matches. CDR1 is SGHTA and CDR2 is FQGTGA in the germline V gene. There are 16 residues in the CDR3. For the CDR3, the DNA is TGTGCCAGCAGCTTAAGGGGACAGGGGAACCATTCACCCCTCCACTTT. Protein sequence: CASSLRGQGNHSPLHF.

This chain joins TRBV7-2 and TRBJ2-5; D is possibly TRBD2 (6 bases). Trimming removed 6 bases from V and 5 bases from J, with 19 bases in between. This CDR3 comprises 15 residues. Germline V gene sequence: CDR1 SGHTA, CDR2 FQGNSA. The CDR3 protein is CASRPGGWAGETQYF. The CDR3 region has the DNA TGTGCCAGCAGACCCGGAGGTTGGGCGGGGGAGACCCAGTACTTC. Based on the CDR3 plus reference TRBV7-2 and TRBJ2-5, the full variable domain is GAGVSQSPSNKVTEKGKDVELRCDPISGHTALYWYRQSLGQGLEFLIYFQGNSAPDKSGLPSDRFSAERTGGSVSTLTIQRTQQEDSAVYLCASRPGGWAGETQYFGPGTRLLVL.

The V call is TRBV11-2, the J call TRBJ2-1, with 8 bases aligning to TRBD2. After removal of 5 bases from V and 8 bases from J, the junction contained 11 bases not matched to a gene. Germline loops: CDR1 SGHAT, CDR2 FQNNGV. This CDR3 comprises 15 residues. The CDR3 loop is CASSPRGGPAHEQFF. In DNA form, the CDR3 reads TGTGCCAGCAGCCCCCGCGGGGGGCCCGCCCATGAGCAGTTCTTC.